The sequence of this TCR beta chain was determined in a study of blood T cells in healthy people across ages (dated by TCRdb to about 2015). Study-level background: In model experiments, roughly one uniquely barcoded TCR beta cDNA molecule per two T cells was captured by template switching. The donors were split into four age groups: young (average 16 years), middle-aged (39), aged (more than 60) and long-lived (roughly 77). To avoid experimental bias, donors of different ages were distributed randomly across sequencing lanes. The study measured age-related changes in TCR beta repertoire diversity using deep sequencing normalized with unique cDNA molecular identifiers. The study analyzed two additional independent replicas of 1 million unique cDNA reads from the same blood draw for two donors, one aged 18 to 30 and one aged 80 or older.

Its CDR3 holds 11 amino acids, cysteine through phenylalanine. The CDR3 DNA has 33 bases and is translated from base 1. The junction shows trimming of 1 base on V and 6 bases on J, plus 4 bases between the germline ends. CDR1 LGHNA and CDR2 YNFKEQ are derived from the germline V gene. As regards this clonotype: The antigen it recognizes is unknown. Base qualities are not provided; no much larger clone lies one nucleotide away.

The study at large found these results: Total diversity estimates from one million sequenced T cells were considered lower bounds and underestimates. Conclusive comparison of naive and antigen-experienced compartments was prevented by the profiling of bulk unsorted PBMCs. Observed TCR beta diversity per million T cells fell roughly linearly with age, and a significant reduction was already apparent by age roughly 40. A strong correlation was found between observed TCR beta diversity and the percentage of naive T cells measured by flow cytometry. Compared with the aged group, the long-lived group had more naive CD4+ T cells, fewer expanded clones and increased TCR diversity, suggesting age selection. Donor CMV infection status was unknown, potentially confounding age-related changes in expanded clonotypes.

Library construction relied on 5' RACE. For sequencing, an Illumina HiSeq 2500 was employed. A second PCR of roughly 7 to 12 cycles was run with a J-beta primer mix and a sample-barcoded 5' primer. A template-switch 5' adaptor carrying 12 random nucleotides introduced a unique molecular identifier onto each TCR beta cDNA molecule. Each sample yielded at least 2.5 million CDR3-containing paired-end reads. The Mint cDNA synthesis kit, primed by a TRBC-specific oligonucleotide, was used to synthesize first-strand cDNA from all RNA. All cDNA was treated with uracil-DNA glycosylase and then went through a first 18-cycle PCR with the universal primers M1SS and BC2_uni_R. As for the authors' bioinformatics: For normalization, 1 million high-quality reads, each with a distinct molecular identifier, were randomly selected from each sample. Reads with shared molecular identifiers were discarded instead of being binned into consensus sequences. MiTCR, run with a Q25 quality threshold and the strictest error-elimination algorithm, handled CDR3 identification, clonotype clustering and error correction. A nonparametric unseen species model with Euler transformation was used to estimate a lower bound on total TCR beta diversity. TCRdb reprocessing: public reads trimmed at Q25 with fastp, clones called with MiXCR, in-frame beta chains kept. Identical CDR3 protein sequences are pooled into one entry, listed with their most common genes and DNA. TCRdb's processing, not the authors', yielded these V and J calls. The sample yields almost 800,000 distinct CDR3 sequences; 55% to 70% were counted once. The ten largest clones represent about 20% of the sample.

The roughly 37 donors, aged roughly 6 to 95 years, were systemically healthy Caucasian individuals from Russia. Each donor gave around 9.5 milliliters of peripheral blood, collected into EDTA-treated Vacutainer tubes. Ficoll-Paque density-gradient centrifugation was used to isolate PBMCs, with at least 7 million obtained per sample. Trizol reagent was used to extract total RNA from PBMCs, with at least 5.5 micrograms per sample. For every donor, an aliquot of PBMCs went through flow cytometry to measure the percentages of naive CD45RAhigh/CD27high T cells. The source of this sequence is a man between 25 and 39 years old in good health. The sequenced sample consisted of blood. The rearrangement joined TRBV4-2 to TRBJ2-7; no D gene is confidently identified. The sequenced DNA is TGTGCCAGCAGCCAAGGACCCGAGCAGTACTTC. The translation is CASSQGPEQYF.